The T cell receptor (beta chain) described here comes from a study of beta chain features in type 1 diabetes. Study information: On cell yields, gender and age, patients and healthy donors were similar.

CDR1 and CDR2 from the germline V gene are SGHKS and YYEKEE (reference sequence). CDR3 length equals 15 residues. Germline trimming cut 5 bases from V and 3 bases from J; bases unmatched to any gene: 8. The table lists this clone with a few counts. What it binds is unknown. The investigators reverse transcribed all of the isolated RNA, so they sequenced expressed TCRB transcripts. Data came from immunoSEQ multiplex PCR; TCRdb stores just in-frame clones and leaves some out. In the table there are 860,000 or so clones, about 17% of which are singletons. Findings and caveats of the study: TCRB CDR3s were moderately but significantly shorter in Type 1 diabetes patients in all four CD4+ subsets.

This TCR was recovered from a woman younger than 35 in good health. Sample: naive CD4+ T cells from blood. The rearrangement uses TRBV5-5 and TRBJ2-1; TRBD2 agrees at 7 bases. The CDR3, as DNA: TGTGCCAGCAGGATGGGGAGGGGTGTCTACAATGAGCAGTTCTTC. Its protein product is CASRMGRGVYNEQFF.